One and the same sample provided the 23 T cell receptor beta chains below, sequenced in a study of cytotoxic CD8 clonotypes in ibrutinib-treated CLL. Clones were read by immunoSEQ multiplex PCR, and TCRdb kept only the in-frame ones, dropping some. The data contain 25,000 to 30,000 clones, roughly 69% of them singletons. The input for sequencing was PBMCs, taken after 24 months of ibrutinib treatment. These receptors all stem from a human donor with chronic lymphocytic leukemia.

This clone was detected only a few times. The chain couples TRBV6-5 to TRBJ1-5; D not resolved. Germline values: CDR1 MNHEY, CDR2 SVGAGI. V shed 0 bases and J shed 0 bases, with 6 bases lying between them. CDR3 length equals 15 residues. CDR3 bases: TGTGCCAGCAGTTACTCTCCCGATAGCAATCAGCCCCAGCATTTT. It yields the protein CASSYSPDSNQPQHF.

This chain uses TRBV18 with TRBJ2-1; D may be TRBD1 (6 bases). V was clipped by 4 bases and J by 3 bases, with 13 bases between them. Germline V lookup: CDR1 KGHSH, CDR2 LQKENI. This CDR3 is 15 amino acids long. CDR3 in amino acids: CASSRGGPFYNEQFF. The CDR3 DNA sequence: TGTGCCAGCTCACGAGGGGGTCCATTCTACAATGAGCAGTTCTTC.

V gene TRBV6-5 combines with J gene TRBJ2-3; 9 bases match TRBD1. Germline lookup yields CDR1 MNHEY and CDR2 SVGAGI. After removal of 1 base from V and 6 bases from J, the junction contained 2 bases not matched to a gene. The CDR3 has 14 residues. The CDR3 loop reads CASSYLGQGDTQYF. The CDR3 region has the DNA TGTGCCAGCAGTTACTTGGGACAGGGCGATACGCAGTATTTT.

This clone has only a few counts. The chain has TRBV18 and TRBJ2-2, with 10 bases that match TRBD2. V lost 0 bases and J lost 2; bases outside the gene matches: 9. Germline V CDR1 and CDR2: KGHSH, LQKENI. The CDR3 contains 19 residues. CDR3 nucleotide sequence: TGTGCCAGCTCACCACCTGGTAGCGGGGGGCCGCTTAACACCGGGGAGCTGTTTTTT. It encodes CASSPPGSGGPLNTGELFF.

This chain uses TRBV7-9 with TRBJ2-1; D uncertain. The germline V gene has CDR1 SEHNR and CDR2 FQNEAQ (reference sequence). The length of the CDR3 is 13 residues. Deletions cut 0 bases from V and 1 base from J, with 1 base between. CDR3 sequence (DNA): TGTGCCAGCAGCTTAGCGTCCTACAATGAGCAGTTCTTC. This encodes CASSLASYNEQFF.

The chain joins TRBV6-5 to TRBJ2-7; 9 bases match TRBD1. The junction had 4 bases not matched to a gene; V was cut back by 7 bases and J by 6 bases. Germline V lookup: CDR1 MNHEY, CDR2 SVGAGI. The CDR3 runs to 12 residues. CDR3 in DNA: TGTGCCAGCACCAGACAGGGGGGCGAGCAGTACTTC. Protein: CASTRQGGEQYF.

This CDR3 reads CAAGSGGASDTQYF. CDR3 DNA sequence: TGTGCCGCTGGGAGCGGGGGGGCCTCAGATACGCAGTATTTT. The chain joins TRBV28 to TRBJ2-3; TRBD2 matches at 10 bases. V lost 11 bases and J lost 4; bases outside the gene matches: 9. CDR3 length equals 14 residues. Germline assignment: CDR1 MDHEN and CDR2 SYDVKM.

V usage is TRBV2 and J usage is TRBJ2-3, with 7 positions matching TRBD2. The CDR3 is 14 residues long. Germline V gives CDR1 SNHLY, CDR2 FYNNEI. After removal of 6 bases from V and 2 bases from J, the junction contained 5 bases not matched to a gene. CDR3 sequence reads: CASRDTSVTDTQYF. The CDR3 DNA is TGTGCCAGCAGGGACACTAGCGTCACAGATACGCAGTATTTT.

This chain links TRBV19 with TRBJ2-3; possibly TRBD2 for D (5 bases). The V and J ends lost 10 bases and 4 bases respectively, with 15 bases between them. This CDR3 contains 13 residues. Germline V gene sequence: CDR1 LNHDA, CDR2 SQIVND (reference sequence). CDR3 loop: CAIRGVGADTQYF. CDR3 nucleotides: TGTGCCATCAGAGGAGTCGGGGCAGATACGCAGTATTTT.

The V and J genes are TRBV19 and TRBJ2-7, with TRBD1 matching over 7 bases. This CDR3 contains 14 residues. V lost 5 bases, J lost 3 bases, and 7 bases stayed unmatched. The germline V gene encodes CDR1 LNHDA and CDR2 SQIVND (reference sequence). CDR3 DNA sequence: TGTGCCAGTAGTCCTCGGTCAGGGGGCTACGAGCAGTACTTC. Translation gives CASSPRSGGYEQYF.

The chain is built from TRBV9 and TRBJ2-3; TRBD2 matches 11 bases. The CDR3 contains 15 residues. Trimming cost V 2 bases and J 5 bases; bases outside gene matches: 4. CDR1 and CDR2 from the germline V gene are SGDLS and YYNGEE. The CDR3 sequence is CASSVSGGVGDTQYF. CDR3 nucleotide sequence: TGTGCCAGCAGCGTTAGCGGGGGGGTAGGAGATACGCAGTATTTT. Complete variable domain (other parts from reference TRBV9 and TRBJ2-3): DSGVTQTPKHLITATGQRVTLRCSPRSGDLSVYWYQQSLDQGLQFLIQYYNGEERAKGNILERFSAQQFPDLHSELNLSSLELGDSALYFCASSVSGGVGDTQYFGPGTRLTVL.

The chain recombines TRBV6-6 with TRBJ2-3; D is uncertain. The V end lost 6 bases, the J end lost 3 bases, and 4 bases lay between the germline ends. In germline, CDR1 is MNHNY, CDR2 SVGAGI (reference sequence). The CDR3 covers 11 residues. CDR3 DNA: TGTGCCAGCAGCCGGACAGATACGCAGTATTTT. Its protein is CASSRTDTQYF.

In its sample, this clone was seen a few times. The V and J genes are TRBV18 and TRBJ2-1; TRBD1 aligns across 9 bases. Germline V gene lookup returns CDR1 KGHSH and CDR2 LQKENI. J lost 7 bases, V lost 2 bases, and 3 bases had no gene match. The CDR3 sequence is 14 residues long. CDR3 sequence (DNA): TGTGCCAGCTCACCAGGGACAGGGATGAATGAGCAGTTCTTC. Encoded protein: CASSPGTGMNEQFF.

V gene TRBV5-1 combines with J gene TRBJ1-6; weak D call: TRBD1 (5 bases). Deletions cut 0 bases from V and 14 bases from J, with 9 bases between. Germline V gene sequence: CDR1 SGHRS, CDR2 YFSETQ. CDR3 length equals 12 residues. CDR3 sequence reads: CASSLAPGSLHF. The CDR3 DNA sequence: TGCGCCAGCAGCTTGGCCCCAGGGTCCCTCCACTTT.

This chain joins TRBV18 and TRBJ2-2; the match to TRBD1 covers 10 bases. Trimming cost V 6 bases and J 2 bases; bases outside gene matches: 3. The CDR3 runs 15 residues. Per germline, CDR1 KGHSH and CDR2 LQKENI. In DNA form, the CDR3 reads TGTGCCAGCTCCGGACAGGGGGTAAACACCGGGGAGCTGTTTTTT. Its protein product is CASSGQGVNTGELFF.

The chain joins TRBV7-9 to TRBJ1-2; TRBD1 is a possible D gene (5 bases). Trimming cost V 2 bases and J 2 bases, with 15 bases left between them. Germline lookup yields CDR1 SEHNR and CDR2 FQNEAQ (reference sequence). This CDR3 region has 16 residues. The CDR3 loop is CASSLWIGGLNYGYTF. CDR3 nucleotides: TGTGCCAGCAGCTTATGGATCGGGGGTCTAAACTATGGCTACACCTTC.

Regarding this clone: The identical CDR3 is also encoded by other nucleotide sequences in the sample. The chain uses TRBV5-4 and TRBJ1-1; no reliable D call. The CDR3 consists of 13 residues. The V end lost 4 bases, the J end lost 1 base, and 8 bases lay between the germline ends. Germline V gene data show CDR1 as SGHNT and CDR2 as YYREEE (reference sequence). The CDR3 DNA is TGTGCCAGCAGCGGAGGGCAGAACACTGAAGCTTTCTTT. Amino acids: CASSGGQNTEAFF.

The rearrangement joins TRBV29-1 to TRBJ2-3, with D possibly TRBD1 on 5 matching bases. This CDR3 contains 13 residues. V lost 6 bases to trimming and J lost 0 bases, with 10 bases between them. Germline V gene data show CDR1 as SQVTM and CDR2 as ANQGSEA. The CDR3 region is CSVPGPSTDTQYF. The CDR3 DNA follows: TGCAGCGTCCCAGGGCCTAGCACAGATACGCAGTATTTT.

This chain connects TRBV9 to TRBJ1-2; possible D gene TRBD1, 6 bases. The CDR3 covers 13 residues. The ends were cut back, 4 bases at V and 3 bases at J, with 10 bases in the middle. Germline values: CDR1 SGDLS, CDR2 YYNGEE. CDR3 sequence reads: CASSTQGDYGYTF. In DNA, the CDR3 is TGTGCCAGCAGCACACAGGGCGACTATGGCTACACCTTC.

The rearrangement uses TRBV19 and TRBJ2-7, with a tentative D call TRBD1 (6 bases). The CDR3 spans 15 residues. Trimming shortened V by 5 bases and J by 2 bases, and 16 bases separated the two germline ends. CDR1 LNHDA and CDR2 SQIVND come from the germline V gene (reference sequence). Written as DNA, the CDR3 is TGTGCCAGTAGTGTCCTACAGGGTACAACCTACGAGCAGTACTTC. It codes for CASSVLQGTTYEQYF.

This clone was picked up a small number of times. The chain recombines TRBV2 with TRBJ2-1; D unresolved. This CDR3 is 14 amino acids long. Looked up from germline, CDR1 is SNHLY and CDR2 is FYNNEI. The ends were cut back, 4 bases at V and 6 bases at J, with 13 bases in the middle. The CDR3 bases are TGTGCCAGCAGTGTAGAATGGAACCGCAATGAGCAGTTCTTC. Amino acid sequence: CASSVEWNRNEQFF.

This chain connects TRBV19 to TRBJ1-1, with 8 bases fitting TRBD1. This CDR3 has 14 amino acids. V shed 4 bases, J shed 1 base, and the junction held 2 bases outside the gene matches. From germline, CDR1 is LNHDA and CDR2 SQIVND (reference sequence). CDR3: CASSRDRGNTEAFF. The CDR3, as DNA: TGTGCCAGTAGTAGAGACAGGGGGAACACTGAAGCTTTCTTT. The entire variable domain, with the rest obtained from reference TRBV19 and TRBJ1-1, is as follows: DGGITQSPKYLFRKEGQNVTLSCEQNLNHDAMYWYRQDPGQGLRLIYYSQIVNDFQKGDIAEGYSVSREKKESFPLTVTSAQKNPTAFYLCASSRDRGNTEAFFGQGTRLTVV.

The J gene is TRBJ2-2, the V gene TRBV5-4; D is possibly TRBD1 (5 bases). The CDR3 length is 14 residues. Trimming took 0 bases from V and 9 from J, leaving 12 bases between them. Germline CDR1 SGHNT, CDR2 YYREEE (reference sequence). Here the CDR3 reads CASSLGGPGRELFF. DNA for the CDR3: TGTGCCAGCAGCTTGGGGGGCCCCGGGCGGGAGCTGTTTTTT.